This T cell receptor beta chain was sequenced for a study of pediatric ulcerative colitis. One to two pinch biopsies were taken from the rectum during colonoscopy. Produced via immunoSEQ multiplex PCR; TCRdb's table is partial and in-frame only. This sample has 30,000 or so clones; around 80% occur once, and the top ten carry around 0.96%. This receptor was identified in a boy aged 10-17 years with mild ulcerative colitis. Sequenced: gut tissue.

CDR3 sequence (DNA): TGTGCCAGCAGCGGGAAGGTAGAGTCGGACTATGGCTACACCTTC. It codes for CASSGKVESDYGYTF. This sequence joins TRBV6-1 and TRBJ1-2; D unresolved. This CDR3 has 15 residues. Trimming removed 6 bases at V and 3 bases at J, with 17 bases between. Germline-derived CDR1 and CDR2 are MNHNS and SASEGT.